These T cell receptor beta chains were read from a single sample in a study of T cells in localized non-small cell lung cancer. Some clones are missing from TCRdb's copy, which holds only in-frame ones; the method was immunoSEQ multiplex PCR. The profile shows 35,000 or so clones, 90% of them singletons. The material sequenced was peripheral blood, taken before any cancer treatment. These receptors all stem from a man aged 35 to 70 with stage I lung adenocarcinoma. Each CDR3 is given with its conserved first and last residue. Fields, in order: V gene, clone size, D gene, J gene, CDR3 DNA, CDR3 protein. The D gene is left open where the match is weak. Expanded clones are given a class, and other clones once, few, many or no size at all.

>TRBV12-2|.|.|TRBJ2-1
TGTGCAAGTCGCTTGGATTACAATGAGCAGTTCTTC
CASRLDYNEQFF
>TRBV7-2|.|TRBD1|TRBJ1-2
TGTGCCAGCAGCCAAAACCTTAGACAGGGGATAGATGGCTACACCTTC
CASSQNLRQGIDGYTF
>TRBV19|.|.|TRBJ2-1
TGTGCCAGTAGTATGGGGATCCTCAATGAGCAGTTCTTC
CASSMGILNEQFF
>TRBV5-6|.|.|TRBJ2-7
TGTGCCAGCAGCTTGGGGTCGATTTACGAGCAGTACTTC
CASSLGSIYEQYF
>TRBV19|.|.|TRBJ1-1
TGTGCCAGTAGTATTGTAGGCGGAGGGGGAGCTTTCTTT
CASSIVGGGGAFF
>TRBV5-1|.|.|TRBJ2-2
TGCGCCAGCAGCTTGCCGACCGTCACCGGGGAGCTGTTTTTT
CASSLPTVTGELFF
>TRBV5-8|once|.|TRBJ2-1
TGTGCCAGCAGCTTTGGTCAGGGTGGTTATGAGCAGTTCTTC
CASSFGQGGYEQFF
>TRBV30|.|.|TRBJ1-3
TGTGCCTGGAGTCCCGAGGGATACTCTGGAAACACCATATATTTT
CAWSPEGYSGNTIYF
>TRBV11-2|.|.|TRBJ2-4
TGTGCCAGCAGCTTTCCAGGGCAAAACATTCAGTACTTC
CASSFPGQNIQYF
>TRBV19|.|.|TRBJ2-1
TGTGCCAGCCGGAGCACAGCGTACAATGAGCAGTTCTTC
CASRSTAYNEQFF
>TRBV25-1|.|TRBD2|TRBJ2-7
TGTGCCAGCCAGCGGGATTACTACGAGCAGTACTTC
CASQRDYYEQYF
>TRBV9|.|.|TRBJ2-1
TGTGCCAGCAGCCAGGAAGGGAATCCCTACAATGAGCAGTTCTTC
CASSQEGNPYNEQFF
>TRBV5-1|.|.|TRBJ2-2
TGCGCCAGCAGCTTAGATCGGGGGACCGGGGAGCTGTTTTTT
CASSLDRGTGELFF
>TRBV27|.|.|TRBJ1-3
TGTGCCAGCAGTTTAGGCGGGGGCTCTGGAAACACCATATATTTT
CASSLGGGSGNTIYF
>TRBV19|once|.|TRBJ1-1
TGTGCCAGTAGAACGGATGGGGAGAACACTGAAGCTTTCTTT
CASRTDGENTEAFF
>TRBV7-2|few|.|TRBJ1-1
TGTGCCTGCAGGGATCCGAACACTGAAGCTTTCTTT
CACRDPNTEAFF
>TRBV25-1|.|.|TRBJ2-1
TGTGCCAGCACCGACTTAGACAGAGGCTCCTACAATGAGCAGTTCTTC
CASTDLDRGSYNEQFF
>TRBV5-8|.|TRBD1|TRBJ1-1
TGTGCCAGCAGCTGGACAGGGGGCCCCCGTGAAGCTTTCTTT
CASSWTGGPREAFF
>TRBV11-3|.|.|TRBJ1-1
TGTGCCAGCAGCTTAACTGGGACACCGGGAGAAGCTTTCTTT
CASSLTGTPGEAFF
>TRBV9|.|.|TRBJ2-1
TGTGCCAGCAGCCCCGCCCTCTCTCGGAATGAGCAGTTCTTC
CASSPALSRNEQFF
>TRBV7-2|once|.|TRBJ2-1
TGTGCCAGCAGCTTAGCTACGGACTATAGAGTCAATGAGCAGTTCTTC
CASSLATDYRVNEQFF
>TRBV18|.|.|TRBJ2-3
TGTGCCAGCTCACCTCGGGCTAGCGGCACAGATACGCAGTATTTT
CASSPRASGTDTQYF
>TRBV7-2|.|TRBD1|TRBJ2-1
TGTGCCAGCAGCTTAGTAGGGGGCAGCTCCTACAATGAGCAGTTCTTC
CASSLVGGSSYNEQFF
>TRBV27|.|.|TRBJ1-1
TGTGCCAGCAGTGGGTGGACTGAAGCTTTCTTT
CASSGWTEAFF
>TRBV7-6|.|.|TRBJ2-7
TGTGCCAGCAGCCCGGGACGGAACTCCTACGAGCAGTACTTC
CASSPGRNSYEQYF
>TRBV10-3|.|.|TRBJ1-1
TGTGCCATCAGTGAGGGAGAGGGTACGAACACTGAAGCTTTCTTT
CAISEGEGTNTEAFF
>TRBV6-4|.|.|TRBJ2-4
TGTGCCAGCACCCGACCCCAGGGACGGGTACTAGCCAAAAACATTCAGTACTTC
CASTRPQGRVLAKNIQYF
>TRBV14|.|.|TRBJ2-1
TGTGCCAGCAGCCAAGTTGGGCATGAGCAGTTCTTC
CASSQVGHEQFF
>TRBV7-6|.|.|TRBJ1-2
TGTGCCAGCAGCTTACCACAGGGAAGAGGCTACACCTTC
CASSLPQGRGYTF
>TRBV21-1|.|.|TRBJ1-4
TGTGCCAGCAGCAAAGAAGGGACAGGGTCTAATCCTCCCTATAATGAAAAACTGTTTTTT
CASSKEGTGSNPPYNEKLFF
>TRBV13|once|.|TRBJ1-4
TGTGCCAGCAGCCAAAGAGGACGGAGCAATGAAAAACTGTTTTTT
CASSQRGRSNEKLFF
>TRBV7-8|.|TRBD1|TRBJ1-3
TGTGCCAGCAGCTTAGTCCGGGACAGCGCTGGAAACACCATATATTTT
CASSLVRDSAGNTIYF
>TRBV2|.|.|TRBJ2-1
TGTGCCAGCAGAGGGGGTACACAGCAGTTCTTC
CASRGGTQQFF
>TRBV5-6|once|.|TRBJ2-1
TGTGCCAGCAGCTTGGGGGGTGAGCAGTTCTTC
CASSLGGEQFF
>TRBV7-8|.|.|TRBJ2-7
TGTGCCAGCAGCAATACCGGGAACCTCTACGAGCAGTACTTC
CASSNTGNLYEQYF
>TRBV5-1|.|.|TRBJ2-3
TGCGCCAGCAGCTTGAGCAGCACAGATACGCAGTATTTT
CASSLSSTDTQYF
>TRBV5-1|.|.|TRBJ2-1
TGCGCCAGCACTCTCTCTCTAGGTGGCGCCTACAATGAGCAGTTCTTC
CASTLSLGGAYNEQFF
>TRBV11-2|few|.|TRBJ2-1
TGTGCCAGCAGCACCTACAGGGATTACGGCAATGAGCAGTTCTTC
CASSTYRDYGNEQFF
>TRBV14|.|.|TRBJ1-2
TGTGCCAGCAGCCAAGCGCGTGTTCCTGGGTATGGCTACACCTTC
CASSQARVPGYGYTF
>TRBV30|.|.|TRBJ2-4
TGTGCCTGGACAGGGGACGCCAAAAACATTCAGTACTTC
CAWTGDAKNIQYF
>TRBV6-1|.|.|TRBJ2-1
TGTGCCAGCAAACAGGGATTGTACAATGAGCAGTTCTTC
CASKQGLYNEQFF